Each of the 9 T cell receptor beta chains below was sequenced from the same sample in a study of cytomegalovirus exposure and HLA in healthy donors. PCR involved 60 Vbeta and 13 Jbeta primers. Profiled with immunoSEQ multiplex PCR; TCRdb holds only in-frame clones, not every one. This table holds 90,000 to 95,000 clones, over 75% found once. The sequenced sample was PBMCs. The receptors were gathered from a man in his late teens or twenties in good health and CMV-seronegative.

The chain employs TRBV7-9 and TRBJ1-2; D might be TRBD1 (5 bases). Per the germline V gene, CDR1 is SEHNR and CDR2 is FQNEAQ (reference sequence). V was trimmed by 5 bases and J by 0 bases, leaving 13 bases between them. The CDR3 is 15 residues long. The CDR3 spells CASSPWGGANYGYTF. CDR3 in DNA: TGTGCCAGCAGCCCCTGGGGCGGCGCTAACTATGGCTACACCTTC.

The CDR3 spells CASSLTGTYEQYF. The CDR3 DNA is TGTGCCAGCAGCTTGACCGGGACCTACGAGCAGTACTTC. This chain connects TRBV11-3 to TRBJ2-7, with D possibly being TRBD2 (5 bases). V was shortened by 3 bases and J by 2 bases, with 8 bases between the two germline ends. The CDR3 has 13 residues. Germline V gene sequence: CDR1 SGHNT, CDR2 YENEEA.

This chain connects TRBV6-5 to TRBJ2-2; D possibly corresponds to TRBD2 (6 bases). Trimming took 2 bases from V and 7 from J, leaving 14 bases between them. Germline V lookup: CDR1 MNHEY, CDR2 SVGAGI. The CDR3 consists of 15 residues. The CDR3 here is CASSYGTSDHGELFF. The CDR3 DNA follows: TGTGCCAGCAGTTACGGGACTTCGGACCACGGGGAGCTGTTTTTT.

The chain is built from TRBV6-4 and TRBJ1-2, with D unresolved. The V gene lost 3 bases and the J gene lost 2 bases, with 7 bases spanning the gap. Germline V gene lookup returns CDR1 MRHNA and CDR2 SNTAGT. The CDR3 contains 13 residues. The CDR3 DNA sequence: TGTGCCAGCAGTGAGAGGGAAAACTATGGCTACACCTTC. It yields the protein CASSERENYGYTF.

The chain carries TRBV5-1 and TRBJ1-2, with 10 bases that match TRBD1. From germline, CDR1 is SGHRS and CDR2 YFSETQ. CDR3 length: 13 amino acids. Trimming took 6 bases from V and 6 from J; bases not matched to a gene: 5. The DNA of the CDR3 is TGCGCCAGCACCCGACAGGGGGCGAATGGCTACACCTTC. The encoded protein is CASTRQGANGYTF.

The chain couples TRBV15 to TRBJ2-1, with D possibly matching TRBD2 (7 bases). The CDR3 spans 13 residues. Trimming took 0 bases from V and 15 from J, leaving 15 bases between them. Germline V gene sequence: CDR1 LNHNV, CDR2 YYDKDF (reference sequence). The CDR3 is CATSRDRGGRAFF. DNA of the CDR3: TGTGCCACCAGCAGAGATAGGGGGGGAAGGGCGTTCTTC.

Of note for this clone: At the DNA level, this CDR3 is encoded by other sequences in the same sample as well. The rearrangement joins TRBV18 to TRBJ1-6; no clear D. With 1 base removed from V and 6 bases from J, the gap between germline ends came to 16 bases. CDR1 and CDR2 from the germline V gene are KGHSH and LQKENI. The CDR3 length is 17 residues. In DNA form, the CDR3 reads TGTGCCAGCTCACCACAGGAGGCATGGGGTCGTAATTCACCCCTCCACTTT. Its protein is CASSPQEAWGRNSPLHF.

This chain connects TRBV5-5 to TRBJ1-2; TRBD1 matches at 10 bases. V shed 3 bases, J shed 5 bases, and the junction held 7 bases outside the gene matches. Germline V gene sequence: CDR1 SGHKS, CDR2 YYEKEE (reference sequence). This CDR3 is built from 15 residues. CDR3 nucleotide sequence: TGTGCCAGCAGCTCGCAGGCGGGACAGGGGTATGGCTACACCTTC. As protein: CASSSQAGQGYGYTF.

The rearrangement joins TRBV2 to TRBJ2-5; maybe TRBD2 (5 bases). TRBJ2-7 matches the DNA end more closely, so the J call is doubtful. In germline, CDR1 is SNHLY, CDR2 FYNNEI. The CDR3 contains 14 residues. CDR3 region: CASSEVGRAGEQYF. For the CDR3, the DNA is TGTGCCAGCAGTGAAGTCGGGCGGGCGGGCGAGCAGTACTTC.